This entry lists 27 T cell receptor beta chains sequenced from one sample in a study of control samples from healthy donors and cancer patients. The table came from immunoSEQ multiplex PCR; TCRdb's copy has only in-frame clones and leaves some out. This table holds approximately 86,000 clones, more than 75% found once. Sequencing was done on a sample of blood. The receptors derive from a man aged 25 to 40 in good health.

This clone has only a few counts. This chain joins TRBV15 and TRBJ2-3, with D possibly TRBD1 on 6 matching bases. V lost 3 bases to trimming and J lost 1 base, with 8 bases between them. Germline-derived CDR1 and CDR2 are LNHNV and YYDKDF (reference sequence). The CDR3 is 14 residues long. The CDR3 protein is CATSSWTGTDTQYF. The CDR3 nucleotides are TGTGCCACCAGCAGTTGGACAGGCACAGATACGCAGTATTTT.

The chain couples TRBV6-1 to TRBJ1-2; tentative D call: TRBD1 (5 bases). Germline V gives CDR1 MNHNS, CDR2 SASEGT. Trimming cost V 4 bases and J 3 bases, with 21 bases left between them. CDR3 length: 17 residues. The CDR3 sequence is CASSAGARTGTDYGYTF. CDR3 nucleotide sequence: TGTGCCAGCAGTGCGGGCGCCAGAACCGGGACGGACTATGGCTACACCTTC.

This CDR3 reads CASSQPRTVSSYNEQFF. The CDR3 DNA follows: TGTGCCAGCAGCCAACCCCGGACAGTCAGCTCCTACAATGAGCAGTTCTTC. The chain combines TRBV27 with TRBJ2-1; weak D call: TRBD1 (6 bases). V lost 6 bases to trimming and J lost 0 bases, with 18 bases between them. Germline V gene data show CDR1 as MNHEY and CDR2 as SMNVEV (reference sequence). The CDR3 is 17 residues long.

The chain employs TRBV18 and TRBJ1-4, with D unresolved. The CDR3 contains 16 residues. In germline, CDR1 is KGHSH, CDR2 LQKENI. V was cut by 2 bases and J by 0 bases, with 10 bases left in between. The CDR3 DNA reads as TGTGCCAGCTCACCAAGTGAGGCAGCAACTAATGAAAAACTGTTTTTT. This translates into CASSPSEAATNEKLFF.

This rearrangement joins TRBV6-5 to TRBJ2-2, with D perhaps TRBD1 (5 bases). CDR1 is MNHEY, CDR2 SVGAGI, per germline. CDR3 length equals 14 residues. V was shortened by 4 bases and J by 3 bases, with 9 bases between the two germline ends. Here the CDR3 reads CASSSRQYTGELFF. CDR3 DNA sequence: TGTGCCAGCAGTTCCCGACAGTACACCGGGGAGCTGTTTTTT.

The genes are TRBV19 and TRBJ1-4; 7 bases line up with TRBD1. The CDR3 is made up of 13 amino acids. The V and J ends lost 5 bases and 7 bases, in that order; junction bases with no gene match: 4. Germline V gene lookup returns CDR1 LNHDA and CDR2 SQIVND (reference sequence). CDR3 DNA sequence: TGTGCCAGTAGTGACAGGGCGGGTGAAAAACTGTTTTTT. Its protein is CASSDRAGEKLFF.

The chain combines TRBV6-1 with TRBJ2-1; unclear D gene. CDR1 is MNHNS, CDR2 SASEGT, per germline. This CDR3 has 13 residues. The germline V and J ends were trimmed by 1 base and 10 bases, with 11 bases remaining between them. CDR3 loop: CASSEGVQREQFF. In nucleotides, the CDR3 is TGTGCCAGCAGTGAAGGGGTCCAGAGGGAGCAGTTCTTC.

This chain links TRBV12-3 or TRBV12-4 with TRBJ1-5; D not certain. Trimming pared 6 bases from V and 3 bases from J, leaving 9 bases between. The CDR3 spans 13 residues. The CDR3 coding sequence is TGTGCCAGCAGCTTTGACACCAATCAGCCCCAGCATTTT. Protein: CASSFDTNQPQHF.

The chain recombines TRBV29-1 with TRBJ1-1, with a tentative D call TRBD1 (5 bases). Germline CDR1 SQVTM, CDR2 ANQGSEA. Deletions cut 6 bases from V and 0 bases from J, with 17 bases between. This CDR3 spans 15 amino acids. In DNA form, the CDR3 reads TGCAGCGTCACCGGGGGGGACCGAATGAACACTGAAGCTTTCTTT. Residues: CSVTGGDRMNTEAFF.

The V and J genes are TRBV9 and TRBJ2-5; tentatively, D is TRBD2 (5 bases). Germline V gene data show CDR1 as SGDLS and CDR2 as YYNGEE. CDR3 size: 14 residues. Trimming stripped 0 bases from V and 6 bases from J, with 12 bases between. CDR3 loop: CASSVEPIGKTQYF. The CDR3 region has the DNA TGTGCCAGCAGCGTAGAGCCAATCGGGAAGACCCAGTACTTC.

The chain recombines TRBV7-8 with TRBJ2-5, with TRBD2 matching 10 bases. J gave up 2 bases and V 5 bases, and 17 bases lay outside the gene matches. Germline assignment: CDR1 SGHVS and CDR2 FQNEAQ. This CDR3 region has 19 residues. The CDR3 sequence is CASSPRWGAGGPGQETQYF. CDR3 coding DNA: TGTGCCAGCAGCCCCCGGTGGGGAGCGGGGGGGCCAGGGCAAGAGACCCAGTACTTC.

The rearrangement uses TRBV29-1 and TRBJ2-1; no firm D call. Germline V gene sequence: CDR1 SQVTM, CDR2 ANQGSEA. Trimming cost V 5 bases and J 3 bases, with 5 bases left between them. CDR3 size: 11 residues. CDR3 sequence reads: CSVQGYNEQFF. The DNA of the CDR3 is TGCAGCGTTCAAGGCTACAATGAGCAGTTCTTC.

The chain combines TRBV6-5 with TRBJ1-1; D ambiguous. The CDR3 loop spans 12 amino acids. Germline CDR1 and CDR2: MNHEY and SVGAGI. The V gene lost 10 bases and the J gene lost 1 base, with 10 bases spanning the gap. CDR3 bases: TGTGCCACCCGGTTAGGGAACACTGAAGCTTTCTTT. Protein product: CATRLGNTEAFF.

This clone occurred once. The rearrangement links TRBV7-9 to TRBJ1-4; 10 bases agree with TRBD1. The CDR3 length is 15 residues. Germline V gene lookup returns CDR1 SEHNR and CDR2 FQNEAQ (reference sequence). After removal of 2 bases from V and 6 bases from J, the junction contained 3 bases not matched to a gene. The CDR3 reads CASSLRGTGDEKLFF. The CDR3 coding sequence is TGTGCCAGCAGCTTAAGGGGGACAGGGGATGAAAAACTGTTTTTT.

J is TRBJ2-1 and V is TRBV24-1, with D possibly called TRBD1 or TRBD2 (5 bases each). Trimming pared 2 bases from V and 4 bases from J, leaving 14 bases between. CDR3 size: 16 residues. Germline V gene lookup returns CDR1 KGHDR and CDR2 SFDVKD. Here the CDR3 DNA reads TGTGCCACCAGTGATTCCACCGGGACGGAGTACAATGAGCAGTTCTTC. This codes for CATSDSTGTEYNEQFF.

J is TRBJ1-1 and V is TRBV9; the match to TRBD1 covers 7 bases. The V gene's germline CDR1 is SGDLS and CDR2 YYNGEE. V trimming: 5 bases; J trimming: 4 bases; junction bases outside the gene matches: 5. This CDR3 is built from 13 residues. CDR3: CASRRGLGTEAFF. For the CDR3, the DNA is TGTGCCAGCAGGAGGGGGCTGGGCACTGAAGCTTTCTTT.

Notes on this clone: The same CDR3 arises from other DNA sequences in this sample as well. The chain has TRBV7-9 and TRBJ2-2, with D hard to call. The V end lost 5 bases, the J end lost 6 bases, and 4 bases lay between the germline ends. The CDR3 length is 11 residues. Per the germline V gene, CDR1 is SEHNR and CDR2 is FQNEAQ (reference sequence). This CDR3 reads CASSPAGELFF. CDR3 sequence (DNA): TGTGCCAGCAGCCCCGCCGGGGAGCTGTTTTTT.

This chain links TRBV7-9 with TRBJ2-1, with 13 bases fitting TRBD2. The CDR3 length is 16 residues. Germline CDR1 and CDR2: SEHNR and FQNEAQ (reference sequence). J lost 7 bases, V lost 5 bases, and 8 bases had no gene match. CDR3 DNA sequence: TGTGCCAGCAGCGGCCCCGTGGGACTAGCGGGGAATGAGCAGTTCTTC. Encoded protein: CASSGPVGLAGNEQFF.

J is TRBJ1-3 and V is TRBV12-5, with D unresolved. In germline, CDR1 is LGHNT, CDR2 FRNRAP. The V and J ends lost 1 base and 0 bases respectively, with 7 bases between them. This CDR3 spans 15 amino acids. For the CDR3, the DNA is TGTGCTAGTGGTTTGGACACAACCTCTGGAAACACCATATATTTT. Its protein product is CASGLDTTSGNTIYF. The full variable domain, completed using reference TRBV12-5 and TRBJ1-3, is DARVTQTPRHKVTEMGQEVTMRCQPILGHNTVFWYRQTMMQGLELLAYFRNRAPLDDSGMPKDRFSAEMPDATLATLKIQPSEPRDSAVYFCASGLDTTSGNTIYFGEGSWLTVV.

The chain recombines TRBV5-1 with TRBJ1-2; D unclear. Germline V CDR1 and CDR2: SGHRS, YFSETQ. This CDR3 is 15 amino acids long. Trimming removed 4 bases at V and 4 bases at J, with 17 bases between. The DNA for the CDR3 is TGCGCCAGCAGCCTCCGGGATCAAAATCTCTATGGCTACACCTTC. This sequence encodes CASSLRDQNLYGYTF.

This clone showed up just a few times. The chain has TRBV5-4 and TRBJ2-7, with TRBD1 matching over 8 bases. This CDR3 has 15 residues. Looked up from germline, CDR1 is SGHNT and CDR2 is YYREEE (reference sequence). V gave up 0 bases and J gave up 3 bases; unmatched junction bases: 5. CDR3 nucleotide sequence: TGTGCCAGCAGCTTGGGACAGGGGACGGTCTACGAGCAGTACTTC. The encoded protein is CASSLGQGTVYEQYF.

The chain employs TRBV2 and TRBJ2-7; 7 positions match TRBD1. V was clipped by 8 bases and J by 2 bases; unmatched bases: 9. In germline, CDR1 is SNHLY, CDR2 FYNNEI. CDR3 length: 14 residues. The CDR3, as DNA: TGTGCCAGCGCCCGCCTTGGGACAGCCTACGAGCAGTACTTC. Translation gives CASARLGTAYEQYF.

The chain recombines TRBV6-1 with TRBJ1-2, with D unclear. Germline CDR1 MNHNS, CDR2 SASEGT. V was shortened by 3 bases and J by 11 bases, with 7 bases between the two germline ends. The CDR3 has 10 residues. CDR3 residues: CASSEARYTF. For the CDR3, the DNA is TGTGCCAGCAGTGAGGCCAGGTACACCTTC.

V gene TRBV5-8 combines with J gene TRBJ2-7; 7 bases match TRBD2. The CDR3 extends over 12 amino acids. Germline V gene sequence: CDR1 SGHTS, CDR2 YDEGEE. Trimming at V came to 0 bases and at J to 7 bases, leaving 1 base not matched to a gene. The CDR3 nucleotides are TGTGCCAGCAGCTTGGGGGGAGGGGAGCAGTACTTC. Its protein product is CASSLGGGEQYF. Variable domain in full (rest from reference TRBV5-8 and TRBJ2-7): EAGVTQSPTHLIKTRGQQATLRCSPISGHTSVYWYQQALGLGLQFLLWYDEGEERNRGNFPPRFSGRQFPNYSSELNVNALELEDSALYLCASSLGGGEQYFGPGTRLTVT.

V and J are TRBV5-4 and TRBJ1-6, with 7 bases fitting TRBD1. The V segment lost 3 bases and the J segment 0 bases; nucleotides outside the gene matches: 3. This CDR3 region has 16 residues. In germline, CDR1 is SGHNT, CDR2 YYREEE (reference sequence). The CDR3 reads CASSSTGDSYNSPLHF. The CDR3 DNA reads TGTGCCAGCAGCTCAACAGGGGACTCCTATAATTCACCCCTCCACTTT.

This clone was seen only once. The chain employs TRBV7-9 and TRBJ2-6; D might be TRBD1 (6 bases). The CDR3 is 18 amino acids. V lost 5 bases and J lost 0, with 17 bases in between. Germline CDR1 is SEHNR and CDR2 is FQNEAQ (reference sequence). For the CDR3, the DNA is TGTGCCAGCAGCGTGGGACATAGTGTCCTCTCTGGGGCCAACGTCCTGACTTTC. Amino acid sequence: CASSVGHSVLSGANVLTF.

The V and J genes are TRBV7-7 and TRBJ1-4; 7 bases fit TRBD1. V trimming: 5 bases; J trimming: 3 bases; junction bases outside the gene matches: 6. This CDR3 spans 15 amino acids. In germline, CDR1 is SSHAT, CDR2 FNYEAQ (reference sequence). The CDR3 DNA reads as TGTGCCAGCAGCCCGCAGGGGGGGGCTAATGAAAAACTGTTTTTT. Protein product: CASSPQGGANEKLFF. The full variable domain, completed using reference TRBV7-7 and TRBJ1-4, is GAGVSQSPRYKVTKRGQDVTLRCDPISSHATLYWYQQALGQGPEFLTYFNYEAQPDKSGLPSDRFSAERPEGSISTLTIQRTEQRDSAMYRCASSPQGGANEKLFFGSGTQLSVL.